A single sample gave rise to the 27 T cell receptor beta chains below, sequenced in a study of blood T cell repertoires in COVID-19. Generated by immunoSEQ multiplex PCR, the TCRdb table keeps only in-frame clones and is missing some. The table shows approximately 70,000 clones, with approximately 89% occurring only once. The sequencing input was peripheral blood. These receptors all come from an older woman with active COVID-19.

The rearrangement links TRBV7-9 to TRBJ2-3; D is possibly TRBD1 (6 bases). This CDR3 comprises 14 residues. Trimming removed 4 bases from V and 1 base from J, with 9 bases in between. Per the germline V gene, CDR1 is SEHNR and CDR2 is FQNEAQ (reference sequence). The CDR3 nucleotides read TGTGCCAGCAGCTCACAGGGTGGCACAGATACGCAGTATTTT. Amino acids: CASSSQGGTDTQYF.

V usage is TRBV6-5 and J usage is TRBJ1-1, with 7 nucleotides matching TRBD1. Trimming at V came to 8 bases and at J to 5 bases, leaving 5 bases not matched to a gene. Germline CDR1 and CDR2: MNHEY and SVGAGI. CDR3 size: 12 residues. The CDR3: CASQGVWTEAFF. Here the CDR3 DNA reads TGTGCCAGCCAGGGGGTCTGGACTGAAGCTTTCTTT.

This sequence joins TRBV19 and TRBJ1-1; D is undetermined. Germline V gene data show CDR1 as LNHDA and CDR2 as SQIVND (reference sequence). The CDR3 contains 17 residues. Trimming took 2 bases from V and 4 from J, leaving 20 bases between them. CDR3 in amino acids: CASSISSVMSRATEAFF. The CDR3 bases are TGTGCCAGTAGTATAAGTAGCGTGATGTCGAGGGCCACTGAAGCTTTCTTT.

This chain joins TRBV5-4 and TRBJ2-3; TRBD2 aligns across 7 bases. This CDR3 has 17 residues. Losses at the gene ends were 2 bases for V and 4 bases for J; bases not matched to a gene: 13. Germline CDR1 SGHNT, CDR2 YYREEE (reference sequence). For the CDR3, the DNA is TGTGCCAGCAGCTTACCCGCTAGCGGAGTGGGGCCAGATACGCAGTATTTT. Translating gives CASSLPASGVGPDTQYF.

The CDR3 DNA follows: TGCGCCAGCAGCCAAGGGAGAATCTATCAGCCCCAGCATTTT. It codes for CASSQGRIYQPQHF. The V call is TRBV4-1, the J call TRBJ1-5, with D unclear. Germline V gene lookup returns CDR1 MGHRA and CDR2 YSYEKL. Trimming took 1 base from V and 5 from J, leaving 9 bases between them. This CDR3 has 14 amino acids.

This chain joins TRBV14 and TRBJ2-3, with 7 bases aligning to TRBD2. The CDR3 is made up of 16 amino acids. Looked up from germline, CDR1 is SGHDN and CDR2 is FVKESK. J was trimmed by 1 base and V by 4 bases; bases with no gene match: 8. This chain's CDR3 is CASSRLGLDGTDTQYF. CDR3 nucleotide sequence: TGTGCCAGCAGCCGCCTTGGACTAGATGGCACAGATACGCAGTATTTT.

The chain has TRBV5-6 and TRBJ2-3; 11 bases match TRBD1. The ends lost 6 bases at V and 5 bases at J; junction bases unmatched: 8. Looked up from germline, CDR1 is SGHDT and CDR2 is YYEEEE. The CDR3 is 15 residues long. In DNA form, the CDR3 reads TGTGCCAGCACCCGATGGGGGACAGGGGGAGATACGCAGTATTTT. Residues: CASTRWGTGGDTQYF. The whole variable domain, remainder taken from reference TRBV5-6 and TRBJ2-3, is DAGVTQSPTHLIKTRGQQVTLRCSPKSGHDTVSWYQQALGQGPQFIFQYYEEEERQRGNFPDRFSGHQFPNYSSELNVNALLLGDSALYLCASTRWGTGGDTQYFGPGTRLTVL.

The chain recombines TRBV7-2 with TRBJ2-1; no reliable D call. Germline V gene lookup returns CDR1 SGHTA and CDR2 FQGNSA. V lost 3 bases and J 8 bases, leaving 11 bases between the germline ends. CDR3 size: 13 residues. The CDR3 nucleotides are TGTGCCAGCAGCTTGAACCTTTTAGATGAGCAGTTCTTC. The encoded protein is CASSLNLLDEQFF. Full variable domain (outside the CDR3, taken from reference TRBV7-2 and TRBJ2-1): GAGVSQSPSNKVTEKGKDVELRCDPISGHTALYWYRQSLGQGLEFLIYFQGNSAPDKSGLPSDRFSAERTGGSVSTLTIQRTQQEDSAVYLCASSLNLLDEQFFGPGTRLTVL.

The J gene is TRBJ2-7, the V gene TRBV27, with 9 bases aligning to TRBD1. Germline V gives CDR1 MNHEY, CDR2 SMNVEV (reference sequence). The CDR3 has 15 residues. Losses at the gene ends were 4 bases for V and 5 bases for J; bases not matched to a gene: 9. The CDR3, as DNA: TGTGCCAGCAGTTCAACCGGGACAGGGTTCGACGAGCAGTACTTC. It is translated as CASSSTGTGFDEQYF.

This chain uses TRBV28 with TRBJ1-5; D is ambiguous. Germline V gene lookup returns CDR1 MDHEN and CDR2 SYDVKM. This CDR3 region has 15 residues. V was trimmed by 5 bases and J by 2 bases, leaving 13 bases between them. The CDR3 coding sequence is TGTGCCAGCAGTCCCGCGGGGATGGGCAATCAGCCCCAGCATTTT. Its protein product is CASSPAGMGNQPQHF.

The CDR3 region has the DNA TGTGCCAGCAGTATGACAGATACCTACGAGCAGTACTTC. Its translation is CASSMTDTYEQYF. The chain links TRBV28 to TRBJ2-7; D perhaps matches TRBD1 (5 bases). V was pared by 5 bases and J by 2 bases, with 10 bases between. Per germline, CDR1 MDHEN and CDR2 SYDVKM. The CDR3 length is 13 residues.

CDR3 sequence (DNA): TGTGCCAGCATGGCCAGGGGAAGCTCCACTGAAGCTTTCTTT. Translated, it gives CASMARGSSTEAFF. The chain is built from TRBV6-5 and TRBJ1-1; tentatively, D is TRBD1 (6 bases). This CDR3 contains 14 residues. The V end lost 7 bases, the J end lost 4 bases, and 16 bases lay between the germline ends. Per the germline V gene, CDR1 is MNHEY and CDR2 is SVGAGI.

The genes are TRBV27 and TRBJ2-1; TRBD2 agrees at 7 bases. The V segment lost 5 bases and the J segment 0 bases; nucleotides outside the gene matches: 4. The CDR3 is 15 residues long. From germline, CDR1 is MNHEY and CDR2 SMNVEV (reference sequence). CDR3 DNA: TGTGCCAGCAGTCAGACTAGCTTCTCCTACAATGAGCAGTTCTTC. Translated, it gives CASSQTSFSYNEQFF.

The CDR3 DNA sequence: TGTGCCAGCAGTTTATATTCTAGCGGGAGTGACTACGAGCAGTACTTC. Amino acid sequence: CASSLYSSGSDYEQYF. The chain has TRBV28 and TRBJ2-7; TRBD2 agrees at 10 bases. The J segment lost 3 bases and the V segment lost 1 base, leaving 6 bases of the junction unmatched. The V gene's germline CDR1 is MDHEN and CDR2 SYDVKM. This CDR3 comprises 16 residues.

This rearrangement joins TRBV19 to TRBJ2-7; TRBD2 aligns across 7 bases. The CDR3 extends over 14 amino acids. V was clipped by 3 bases and J by 3 bases; unmatched bases: 5. Germline V gene sequence: CDR1 LNHDA, CDR2 SQIVND (reference sequence). This chain's CDR3 is CASSIRAGVYEQYF. CDR3 bases: TGTGCCAGTAGTATCCGGGCGGGGGTCTACGAGCAGTACTTC.

The rearrangement uses TRBV19 and TRBJ2-5; 9 positions match TRBD1. The CDR3 length is 14 residues. V trimming: 4 bases; J trimming: 4 bases; junction bases outside the gene matches: 4. Germline loops: CDR1 LNHDA, CDR2 SQIVND (reference sequence). CDR3 DNA sequence: TGTGCCAGTAGTACCACAGGGGGCCCAGAGACCCAGTACTTC. Protein: CASSTTGGPETQYF. Filled out from reference TRBV19 and TRBJ2-5, the complete variable domain reads DGGITQSPKYLFRKEGQNVTLSCEQNLNHDAMYWYRQDPGQGLRLIYYSQIVNDFQKGDIAEGYSVSREKKESFPLTVTSAQKNPTAFYLCASSTTGGPETQYFGPGTRLLVL.

This rearrangement joins TRBV5-8 to TRBJ2-1; 10 nucleotides align to TRBD2. The CDR3 extends over 16 amino acids. V trimming: 0 bases; J trimming: 8 bases; junction bases outside the gene matches: 8. The germline CDR1 and CDR2 sequences are SGHTS and YDEGEE. The CDR3 nucleotides are TGTGCCAGCAGCTTGGGAGCTAGCGGGAGTGGGGATGAGCAGTTCTTC. It codes for CASSLGASGSGDEQFF.

The chain couples TRBV27 to TRBJ2-7; 10 bases agree with TRBD1. The CDR3 is made up of 14 amino acids. Losses at the gene ends were 6 bases for V and 6 bases for J; bases not matched to a gene: 8. Germline-derived CDR1 and CDR2 are MNHEY and SMNVEV (reference sequence). The CDR3 reads CASRNRDRGPEQYF. The DNA for the CDR3 is TGTGCCAGCAGGAACCGGGACAGGGGACCCGAGCAGTACTTC.

The chain combines TRBV29-1 with TRBJ2-5; maybe TRBD1 (6 bases). The CDR3 loop spans 15 amino acids. From germline, CDR1 is SQVTM and CDR2 ANQGSEA. V lost 2 bases, J lost 2 bases, and 15 bases lay in between. CDR3 sequence reads: CSVESPTGSQETQYF. Here the CDR3 DNA reads TGCAGCGTTGAATCTCCGACAGGCTCGCAAGAGACCCAGTACTTC.

This clone came up a few times. This chain connects TRBV6-2 or TRBV6-3 to TRBJ1-5, with no clear D. V was pared by 2 bases and J by 3 bases, with 8 bases between. The CDR3 runs 14 residues. Per the germline V gene, CDR1 is MNHEY and CDR2 is SVGEGT. CDR3 loop: CASSYGRDNQPQHF. The DNA of the CDR3 is TGTGCCAGCAGTTACGGGAGGGACAATCAGCCCCAGCATTTT.

V usage is TRBV7-9 and J usage is TRBJ2-1; TRBD2 matches 14 bases. With V trimmed by 8 bases and J by 9 bases, 12 bases remained unmatched. CDR3 length: 16 amino acids. Germline CDR1 reads SEHNR; CDR2 reads FQNEAQ (reference sequence). The chain's CDR3 is CASLLPGLAGVAEQFF. The CDR3, as DNA: TGTGCCAGCTTACTACCGGGACTAGCGGGAGTGGCTGAGCAGTTCTTC.

The CDR3 region is CASSAGGHGYTF. In nucleotides, the CDR3 is TGTGCCAGCAGCGCAGGGGGACATGGCTACACCTTC. V usage is TRBV28 and J usage is TRBJ1-2, with 7 bases fitting TRBD1. Losses at the gene ends were 6 bases for V and 6 bases for J; bases not matched to a gene: 4. There are 12 residues in the CDR3. The V gene's germline CDR1 is MDHEN and CDR2 SYDVKM.

The J gene is TRBJ1-2, the V gene TRBV28; D gene uncertain. The length of the CDR3 is 12 residues. Germline V CDR1 and CDR2: MDHEN, SYDVKM. V was clipped by 4 bases and J by 8 bases, with 11 bases between them. In DNA, the CDR3 is TGTGCCAGCAGTTACCTTGTCTACGGCTACACCTTC. It specifies CASSYLVYGYTF.

The V call is TRBV4-2, the J call TRBJ2-3; TRBD2 agrees at 8 bases. Losses at the gene ends were 1 base for V and 5 bases for J; bases not matched to a gene: 11. Looked up from germline, CDR1 is LGHNA and CDR2 is YNFKEQ. CDR3 length: 17 amino acids. The CDR3 bases are TGTGCCAGCAGCCAAGCCGGGAGCGGGAGCGTCGGAGATACGCAGTATTTT. Amino acid sequence: CASSQAGSGSVGDTQYF.

The CDR3 here is CASSGGAETQYF. In DNA form, the CDR3 reads TGTGCCAGCTCAGGGGGCGCCGAGACCCAGTACTTC. V and J are TRBV6-5 and TRBJ2-5; TRBD1 matches at 8 bases. V dropped 8 bases and J dropped 5; count of bases not matched to a gene: 4. The germline gives CDR1 MNHEY, CDR2 SVGAGI. The CDR3 has 12 amino acids.

This clone has a single count. The chain has TRBV18 and TRBJ2-7, with D maybe TRBD1 (6 bases). V lost 0 bases and J lost 11, with 17 bases in between. The CDR3 loop spans 14 amino acids. CDR1 is KGHSH and CDR2 is LQKENI in the germline V gene. The CDR3 bases are TGTGCCAGCTCACCACCTTCGGTCCCAGGGGAAAAGTACTTC. It yields the protein CASSPPSVPGEKYF.

The gene calls are TRBV15 and TRBJ2-5, with D uncertain. The germline V gene encodes CDR1 LNHNV and CDR2 YYDKDF (reference sequence). The CDR3 is made up of 12 amino acids. Deletions cut 3 bases from V and 5 bases from J, with 7 bases between. As DNA, the CDR3 is TGTGCCACCAGCAGGTTGCGCGAGACCCAGTACTTC. Translated, it gives CATSRLRETQYF.